This T cell receptor beta chain was sequenced for a study of T cell repertoires in aging, cancer and after chemotherapy. TCR beta rearrangements were amplified from peripheral blood genomic DNA. The V gene end was trimmed by 6 bases and the J gene end by 6 bases; junction bases not matched to a gene: 9. CDR1 and CDR2 from the germline V gene are MDHEN and SYDVKM. The CDR3 runs 14 residues. Rearranged V-D-J TRB sequences were amplified with a mixed TRB-A/B primer pool. TCRdb independently ran MiXCR on the multiplex PCR reads; one entry per CDR3 protein. The table lists approximately 4,000 distinct CDR3 sequences, 30% to 45% of them singletons. General observations from the study: In healthy donors, age-related TCR diversity loss mainly reflected lost richness.

Turning to this clonotype: Its antigen is unknown.

This TCR was sampled from a human donor with a blood cancer. The genes are TRBV28 and TRBJ2-7; TRBD1 matches at 9 bases. The sequenced material came from blood. For the CDR3, the DNA is TGTGCCAGCAGGTGGGGGGACAGGGAGGGCGAGCAGTACTTC. Translation gives CASRWGDREGEQYF. Based on the CDR3 plus reference TRBV28 and TRBJ2-7, the full variable domain is DVKVTQSSRYLVKRTGEKVFLECVQDMDHENMFWYRQDPGLGLRLIYFSYDVKMKEKGDIPEGYSVSREKKERFSLILESASTNQTSMYLCASRWGDREGEQYFGPGTRLTVT.